Detailed here is one T cell receptor (beta chain). Its antigen is currently unknown. This sample was taken from a study of cytomegalovirus exposure and HLA in healthy donors. Whole-study findings and limits: A highly shared variant cluster was judged a likely technical artifact.

The CDR3 has 14 residues. The germline CDR1 and CDR2 sequences are MNHNY and SVGAGI (reference sequence). The V end lost 11 bases, the J end lost 10 bases, and 27 bases lay between the germline ends. The PCR had 60 Vbeta and 13 Jbeta primers. Some clones are missing from TCRdb's copy, which holds only in-frame ones; the method was immunoSEQ multiplex PCR. This repertoire shows about 130,000 clones, about 80% found once; its top ten account for about 1.8%. The source of this sequence is a woman aged 45 to 65 in good health and CMV-seronegative. Sequencing was carried out using PBMCs. The rearrangement joins TRBV6-6 to TRBJ2-7; maybe TRBD1 (7 bases). CDR3 nucleotides: TGTGCCTCCAGGGGGGCGCGAGACGTCTCAAGACAGTACGTC. This gives the protein CASRGARDVSRQYV.